This TCR beta chain derives from a study of T cell clonality in common variable immunodeficiency. Whole-study findings and limits: Compared with healthy controls, CVID subjects showed increased TCRbeta clonality, mostly in about a third. Reportedly, TCR beta sequences from common variable immunodeficiency showed fewer deletions and N-nucleotide insertions.

There are 13 residues in the CDR3. Looked up from germline, CDR1 is LNHDA and CDR2 is SQIVND (reference sequence). The V end was cut by 5 bases, the J end by 5 bases, with 12 bases between. This clone was recorded a few times. Its antigen is undetermined. Read coverage stops 3 residues before the CDR3 terminus; the germline J gene supplies the remainder. CVID and control samples used equivalent genomic DNA input. Measured with immunoSEQ multiplex PCR; TCRdb has only the in-frame clones, and not every one. This table holds some 15,000 clones with no singletons; the top ten claim more than 7%. This sequence joins TRBV19 and TRBJ1-1; D gene uncertain. This clonotype originated in a human donor with common variable immunodeficiency. Sequences were obtained from peripheral blood mononuclear cells. The CDR3 DNA, read in part, is TGTGCCAGTAGTGGCCACCCGAGGACTGAA. Encoded protein: CASSGHPRTE. The entire CDR3 protein is CASSGHPRTEAFF.